This TCR beta chain was retrieved from a study of blood T cell repertoires in COVID-19. Study overall: The United States, Italy and Spain supplied acute and convalescent COVID-19 samples. From T cells, B-cell-depleted T cells, or PBMCs came the material, which was cDNA or gDNA.

In the authors' workflow: Reference gene primer amplification gave estimated nucleated cell counts. The data were produced by immunoSEQ multiplex PCR, yet TCRdb's version contains in-frame clones alone and is incomplete. V and J calls and clone size follow that table, whereas D and trimming were derived from the DNA. The table has approximately 500,000 clones, approximately 91% seen once; the top ten hold around 7.8%. Those enrolled in Seattle joined during active infection and were followed longitudinally afterward. Sequencing was done on a sample of peripheral blood. The receptor's source is a woman aged 45-60 years with COVID-19, enrolled during active disease.

The CDR3 region is CSARDFYEQYF. Written as DNA, the CDR3 is TGCAGTGCCCGGGACTTCTACGAGCAGTACTTC. The chain joins TRBV20-1 to TRBJ2-7, with TRBD2 as a possible D gene (6 bases). The germline V and J ends were trimmed by 6 bases and 3 bases, with 9 bases remaining between them. This CDR3 spans 11 amino acids. Germline CDR1 and CDR2: DFQATT and SNEGSKA (reference sequence).